These 27 T cell receptor beta chains were sequenced from one sample in a study. The table came from immunoSEQ multiplex PCR; TCRdb's copy has only in-frame clones and leaves some out. The sample records approximately 70,000 clones, roughly 95% being singletons. Sequencing was performed on PBMCs. The receptors were sampled from a man aged 35 to 55 with rheumatoid arthritis.

The J gene is TRBJ2-3, the V gene TRBV7-9; the match to TRBD1 covers 9 bases. The length of the CDR3 is 15 residues. Germline V gene lookup returns CDR1 SEHNR and CDR2 FQNEAQ (reference sequence). Trimming cost V 5 bases and J 4 bases; bases outside gene matches: 7. CDR3: CASSHTGGIADTQYF. DNA of the CDR3: TGTGCCAGCAGCCACACAGGGGGCATCGCAGATACGCAGTATTTT.

The chain joins TRBV4-1 to TRBJ1-1; D is perhaps TRBD1 (5 bases). The CDR3 length is 14 residues. Germline V lookup: CDR1 MGHRA, CDR2 YSYEKL. V lost 0 bases and J lost 6, with 11 bases in between. CDR3 amino acids: CASSQDWGIPEAFF. CDR3 nucleotides: TGCGCCAGCAGCCAAGATTGGGGGATCCCTGAAGCTTTCTTT.

The chain couples TRBV6-6 to TRBJ2-5; TRBD1 aligns across 9 bases. V lost 2 bases and J lost 2; bases outside the gene matches: 6. The CDR3 is 16 amino acids. Germline-derived CDR1 and CDR2 are MNHNY and SVGAGI (reference sequence). In DNA form, the CDR3 reads TGTGCCAGCAGTTACAGCTGGACAGGGGTACAAGAGACCCAGTACTTC. Its protein product is CASSYSWTGVQETQYF.

The V gene is TRBV2, the J gene TRBJ1-4; 7 bases align to TRBD1. This CDR3 is built from 16 residues. The germline gives CDR1 SNHLY, CDR2 FYNNEI. The ends lost 7 bases at V and 0 bases at J; junction bases unmatched: 8. The CDR3 nucleotides are TGTGCCAGCACCCTAGGGGGCGCCACAACTAATGAAAAACTGTTTTTT. Translation: CASTLGGATTNEKLFF.

The rearrangement links TRBV19 to TRBJ2-2, with D hard to call. The CDR3 runs to 16 residues. The V end lost 4 bases, the J end lost 7 bases, and 19 bases lay between the germline ends. CDR1 and CDR2 (germline): LNHDA, SQIVND (reference sequence). The CDR3 nucleotides are TGTGCCAGTAGTACAACAGAAAAAAGGTTAATCGGGGAGCTGTTTTTT. This encodes CASSTTEKRLIGELFF.

The chain combines TRBV2 with TRBJ2-7; the match to TRBD2 covers 10 bases. Germline values: CDR1 SNHLY, CDR2 FYNNEI. CDR3 length equals 14 residues. The ends lost 7 bases at V and 0 bases at J; junction bases unmatched: 3. The chain's CDR3 is CASTGTSVSYEQYF. For the CDR3, the DNA is TGTGCCAGCACCGGGACTAGCGTCTCCTACGAGCAGTACTTC.

This rearrangement joins TRBV19 to TRBJ1-5; 8 positions agree with TRBD1. Trimming took 5 bases from V and 2 from J; bases not matched to a gene: 5. The CDR3 sequence is 15 residues long. Germline CDR1 is LNHDA and CDR2 is SQIVND (reference sequence). CDR3 sequence: CASSRDRGGNQPQHF. The DNA for the CDR3 is TGTGCCAGTAGTCGTGACAGGGGAGGCAATCAGCCCCAGCATTTT.

The V call is TRBV5-1, the J call TRBJ2-1; 15 bases align to TRBD2. CDR1 and CDR2 from the germline V gene are SGHRS and YFSETQ. V gave up 4 bases and J gave up 4 bases; unmatched junction bases: 3. The CDR3 is made up of 16 amino acids. The CDR3: CASSEGLAGGYNEQFF. The CDR3 nucleotides read TGCGCCAGCAGCGAGGGACTAGCGGGGGGTTACAATGAGCAGTTCTTC.

The chain links TRBV19 to TRBJ2-7, with D tentatively TRBD1 or TRBD2 (5 bases each). This CDR3 is 13 amino acids long. V was pared by 5 bases and J by 2 bases, with 10 bases between. CDR1 is LNHDA, CDR2 SQIVND, per germline (reference sequence). CDR3 nucleotides: TGTGCCAGTAGTGTGGGGCGGGCCTACGAGCAGTACTTC. Its translation: CASSVGRAYEQYF.

J is TRBJ2-7 and V is TRBV7-6; TRBD2 is a possible D gene (7 bases). The CDR3 is made up of 17 amino acids. V was pared by 0 bases and J by 3 bases, with 18 bases between. In germline, CDR1 is SGHVS, CDR2 FNYEAQ. The CDR3 DNA is TGTGCCAGCAGCTTAGCGGGAGGGGGGGCGATCAACTACGAGCAGTACTTC. It is translated as CASSLAGGGAINYEQYF.

The V and J genes are TRBV2 and TRBJ1-3; no definite D call. From germline, CDR1 is SNHLY and CDR2 FYNNEI. Trimming cost V 8 bases and J 2 bases, with 4 bases left between them. This CDR3 contains 11 residues. CDR3 sequence: CASAAGNTIYF. CDR3 nucleotides: TGTGCCAGCGCGGCTGGAAACACCATATATTTT. Using reference TRBV2 and TRBJ1-3 for the parts outside the CDR3, the full variable domain is EPEVTQTPSHQVTQMGQEVILRCVPISNHLYFYWYRQILGQKVEFLVSFYNNEISEKSEIFDDQFSVERPDGSNFTLKIRSTKLEDSAMYFCASAAGNTIYFGEGSWLTVV.

The CDR3, as DNA: TGTGCCAGTAGTGGGCAGGGGAGCAGCTATGGCTACACCTTC. Protein product: CASSGQGSSYGYTF. The rearrangement links TRBV19 to TRBJ1-2, with a possible D match to TRBD1 (6 bases). V lost 5 bases and J 4 bases, leaving 14 bases between the germline ends. This CDR3 region has 14 residues. From germline, CDR1 is LNHDA and CDR2 SQIVND (reference sequence). Filled out from reference TRBV19 and TRBJ1-2, the complete variable domain reads DGGITQSPKYLFRKEGQNVTLSCEQNLNHDAMYWYRQDPGQGLRLIYYSQIVNDFQKGDIAEGYSVSREKKESFPLTVTSAQKNPTAFYLCASSGQGSSYGYTFGSGTRLTVV.

The chain has TRBV5-1 and TRBJ2-5, with 12 nucleotides matching TRBD2. From germline, CDR1 is SGHRS and CDR2 YFSETQ. The CDR3 is 16 amino acids. V was pared by 4 bases and J by 5 bases, with 9 bases of the junction left unmatched. The CDR3 loop is CASSMTSGGYWETQYF. The CDR3 nucleotides are TGCGCCAGCAGCATGACTAGCGGGGGTTATTGGGAGACCCAGTACTTC.

J is TRBJ2-5 and V is TRBV7-9; TRBD1 matches at 9 bases. V gave up 5 bases and J gave up 2 bases; unmatched junction bases: 3. Per germline, CDR1 SEHNR and CDR2 FQNEAQ (reference sequence). The CDR3 totals 14 residues. The CDR3 loop is CASSPQGAQETQYF. The CDR3, as DNA: TGTGCCAGCAGCCCACAGGGGGCTCAAGAGACCCAGTACTTC.

This chain uses TRBV25-1 with TRBJ2-6, with a weak D call TRBD2 (5 bases). This CDR3 comprises 18 residues. The V end lost 4 bases, the J end lost 0 bases, and 16 bases lay between the germline ends. Germline loops: CDR1 MGHDK, CDR2 SYGVNS. The CDR3 loop reads CASSAPAGLSSGANVLTF. In DNA, the CDR3 is TGTGCCAGCAGTGCACCCGCGGGCCTCAGCTCTGGGGCCAACGTCCTGACTTTC.

The chain links TRBV27 to TRBJ2-5; a weak D match, TRBD2 (5 bases). The CDR3 length is 16 residues. Germline V gives CDR1 MNHEY, CDR2 SMNVEV (reference sequence). V lost 2 bases and J lost 1, with 14 bases in between. In DNA form, the CDR3 reads TGTGCCAGCAGTTTAAAGGAGGCCGCCGGCCAAGAGACCCAGTACTTC. As protein: CASSLKEAAGQETQYF.

The chain couples TRBV6-2 or TRBV6-3 to TRBJ2-2; 7 bases agree with TRBD1. Germline-derived CDR1 and CDR2 are MNHEY and SVGEGT. The V and J ends lost 5 bases and 0 bases, in that order; junction bases with no gene match: 6. The CDR3 contains 16 residues. CDR3: CASSPLGTANTGELFF. In DNA form, the CDR3 reads TGTGCCAGCAGTCCGCTCGGGACAGCGAACACCGGGGAGCTGTTTTTT.

The chain employs TRBV28 and TRBJ1-5, with D perhaps TRBD1 (5 bases). Trimming removed 0 bases at V and 6 bases at J, with 15 bases between. This CDR3 has 16 residues. CDR1 and CDR2 from the germline V gene are MDHEN and SYDVKM. Here the CDR3 reads CASSLWKTAFGQPQHF. The CDR3 DNA sequence: TGTGCCAGCAGTTTATGGAAGACAGCCTTCGGTCAGCCCCAGCATTTT.

J is TRBJ2-5 and V is TRBV24-1; D is undetermined. This CDR3 comprises 13 residues. Per germline, CDR1 KGHDR and CDR2 SFDVKD. V was shortened by 5 bases and J by 1 base, with 7 bases between the two germline ends. This CDR3 reads CATSVGGQETQYF. For the CDR3, the DNA is TGTGCCACCAGTGTAGGTGGCCAAGAGACCCAGTACTTC.

The gene calls are TRBV7-2 and TRBJ1-2; the match to TRBD1 covers 8 bases. Germline CDR1 and CDR2: SGHTA and FQGNSA. V trimming: 5 bases; J trimming: 8 bases; junction bases outside the gene matches: 10. There are 14 residues in the CDR3. The CDR3 bases are TGTGCCAGCAGCACAATAGGACAGGGTGAAGGCTACACCTTC. Translating it yields CASSTIGQGEGYTF.

This chain connects TRBV4-2 to TRBJ1-5; D is unclear. Between the trimmed V and J ends, which lost 0 bases and 0 bases, there was a span of 6 bases. CDR1 is LGHNA and CDR2 is YNFKEQ in the germline V gene. CDR3 length: 15 residues. The CDR3: CASSQDGYSNQPQHF. As DNA, the CDR3 is TGTGCCAGCAGCCAAGATGGGTATAGCAATCAGCCCCAGCATTTT.

The rearrangement links TRBV3-1 (or the pseudogene TRBV3-2) to TRBJ2-1; D gene ambiguous. The CDR3 consists of 13 residues. Looked up from germline, CDR1 is LGHDT and CDR2 is YNNKEL (reference sequence). Trimming left V 4 bases short and J 4 bases short, with 8 bases between. The CDR3 reads CASSLAQYNEQFF. The DNA of the CDR3 is TGTGCCAGCAGCCTCGCCCAGTACAATGAGCAGTTCTTC.

V and J are TRBV2 and TRBJ1-5; 7 bases agree with TRBD1. The germline V gene encodes CDR1 SNHLY and CDR2 FYNNEI. The J segment lost 2 bases and the V segment lost 3 bases, leaving 7 bases of the junction unmatched. There are 16 residues in the CDR3. CDR3 region: CASSDANRGGNQPQHF. The CDR3 nucleotides are TGTGCCAGCAGTGACGCTAACAGGGGAGGCAATCAGCCCCAGCATTTT.

This rearrangement joins TRBV18 to TRBJ1-4; D unclear. V was trimmed by 3 bases and J by 8 bases, leaving 10 bases between them. Germline-derived CDR1 and CDR2 are KGHSH and LQKENI. This CDR3 spans 13 amino acids. Here the CDR3 DNA reads TGTGCCAGCTCACCTGTATATGGCGAAAAACTGTTTTTT. It codes for CASSPVYGEKLFF.

V is TRBV6-5 and J is TRBJ2-5; the D call may be TRBD1 or TRBD2 (5 bases each). Germline V lookup: CDR1 MNHEY, CDR2 SVGAGI. V was pared by 2 bases and J by 4 bases, with 17 bases between. The CDR3 sequence is 16 residues long. CDR3 loop: CASSYPQEEGIETQYF. The CDR3 coding sequence is TGTGCCAGCAGTTACCCCCAGGAAGAGGGGATAGAGACCCAGTACTTC.

V is TRBV6-6 and J is TRBJ1-1, with D possibly being TRBD1 (5 bases). This CDR3 comprises 13 residues. The germline V and J ends were trimmed by 6 bases and 5 bases, with 13 bases remaining between them. Germline assignment: CDR1 MNHNY and CDR2 SVGAGI (reference sequence). This CDR3 reads CASSRRGVTEAFF. The CDR3 DNA follows: TGTGCCAGCAGCCGACGGGGGGTTACTGAAGCTTTCTTT.

This chain uses TRBV30 with TRBJ2-1, with 8 bases fitting TRBD1. Germline V CDR1 and CDR2: GTSNPN, SVGIG (reference sequence). The CDR3 has 13 residues. Germline trimming cut 7 bases from V and 8 bases from J; bases unmatched to any gene: 10. CDR3 sequence: CAFRDRIVDEQFF. The CDR3 DNA is TGTGCCTTTCGGGACAGGATAGTCGATGAGCAGTTCTTC.